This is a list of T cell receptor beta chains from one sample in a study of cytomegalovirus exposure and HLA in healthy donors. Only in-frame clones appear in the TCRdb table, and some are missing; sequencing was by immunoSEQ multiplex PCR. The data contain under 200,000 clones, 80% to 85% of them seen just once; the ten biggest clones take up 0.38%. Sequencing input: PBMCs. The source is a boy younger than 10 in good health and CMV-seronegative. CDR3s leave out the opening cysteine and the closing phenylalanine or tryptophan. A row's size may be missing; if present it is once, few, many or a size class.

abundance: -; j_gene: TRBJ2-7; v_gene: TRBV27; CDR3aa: ASSFRSGYEQY
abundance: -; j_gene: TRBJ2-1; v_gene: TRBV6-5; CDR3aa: ASSYSWGDPWDEQF
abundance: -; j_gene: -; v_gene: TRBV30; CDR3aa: AWNSGTYEQY
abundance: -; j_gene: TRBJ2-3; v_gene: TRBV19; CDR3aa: ASSMRRYTDTQY
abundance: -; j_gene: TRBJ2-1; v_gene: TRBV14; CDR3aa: ASSQDRAGNEQF
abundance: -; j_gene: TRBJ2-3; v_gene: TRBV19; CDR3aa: ASRTGQKTDTQY
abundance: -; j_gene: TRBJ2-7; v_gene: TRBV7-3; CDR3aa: ASSLAGDSYEQY
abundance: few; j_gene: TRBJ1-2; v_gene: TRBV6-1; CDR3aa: ASRPTGGSGYT
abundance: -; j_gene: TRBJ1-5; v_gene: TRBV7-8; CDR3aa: ASSLAGGHQPQH
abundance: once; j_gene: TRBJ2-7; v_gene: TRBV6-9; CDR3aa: ASSYCPRVSYEQY
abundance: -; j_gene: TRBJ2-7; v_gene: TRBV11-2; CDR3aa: ASSPPGLATEQY
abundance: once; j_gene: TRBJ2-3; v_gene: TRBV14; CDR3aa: ASSQDSRGTDTQY
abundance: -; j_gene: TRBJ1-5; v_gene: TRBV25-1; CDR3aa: ASSEEWARNSNQPQH
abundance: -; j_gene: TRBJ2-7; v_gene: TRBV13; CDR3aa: ASSFRGAYEQY
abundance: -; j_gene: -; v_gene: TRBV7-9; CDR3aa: ASSGGDRPYEQY
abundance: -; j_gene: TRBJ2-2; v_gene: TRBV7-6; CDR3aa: ASSPQGKPGELF
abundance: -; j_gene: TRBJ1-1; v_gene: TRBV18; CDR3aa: ASSVTPPTMNTEAF
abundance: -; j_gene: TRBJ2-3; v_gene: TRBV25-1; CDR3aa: ASSELRASGRSTDTQY
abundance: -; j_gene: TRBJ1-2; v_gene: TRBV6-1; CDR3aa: ASNGNRDLGGYT
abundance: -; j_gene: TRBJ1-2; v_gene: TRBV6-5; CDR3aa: ASYRSPYGYT
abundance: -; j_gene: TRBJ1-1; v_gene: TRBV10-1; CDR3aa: ASSEGDNMNTEAF
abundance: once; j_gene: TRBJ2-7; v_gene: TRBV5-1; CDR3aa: ASRPDRAEQY
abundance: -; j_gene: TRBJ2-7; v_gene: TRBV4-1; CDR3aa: ASSQDLSYEQY
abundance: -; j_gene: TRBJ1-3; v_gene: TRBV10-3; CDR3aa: AISEPTGAGGNTIY
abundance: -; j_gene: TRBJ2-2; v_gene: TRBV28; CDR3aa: ASKGLTFTGELF
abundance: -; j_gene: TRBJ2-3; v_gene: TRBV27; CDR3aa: ASNPFGTSPPDTQY
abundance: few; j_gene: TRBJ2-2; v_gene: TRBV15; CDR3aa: ATTIGRSTGELF
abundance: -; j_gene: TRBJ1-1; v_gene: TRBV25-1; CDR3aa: ASTEGRGGYTEAF
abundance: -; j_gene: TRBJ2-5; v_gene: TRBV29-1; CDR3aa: SVDSPSGSGPLETQY
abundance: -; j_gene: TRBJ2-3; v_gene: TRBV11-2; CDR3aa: ASNDGVAGVDTQY
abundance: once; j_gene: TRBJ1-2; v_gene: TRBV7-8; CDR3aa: ASSLGTGGLTPQSGYT
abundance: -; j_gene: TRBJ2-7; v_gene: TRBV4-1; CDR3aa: ASSQEGGAGGPYEQY
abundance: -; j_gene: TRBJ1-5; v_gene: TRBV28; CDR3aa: ASFRQGSNQPQH
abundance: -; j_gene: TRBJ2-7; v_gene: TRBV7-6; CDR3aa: ASSLAGHSYEQY
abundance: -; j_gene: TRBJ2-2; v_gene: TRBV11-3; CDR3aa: ASSLGWGQLTGELF
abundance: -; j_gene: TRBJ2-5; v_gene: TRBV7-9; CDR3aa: ASSTTRDSSQETQY
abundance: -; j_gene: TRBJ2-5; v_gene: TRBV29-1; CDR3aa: SVERPGRQETQY
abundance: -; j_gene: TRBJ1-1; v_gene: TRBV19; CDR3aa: ASSSRQGATRTEAF
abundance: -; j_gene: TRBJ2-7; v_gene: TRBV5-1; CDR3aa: ASSLEDSIYEQY
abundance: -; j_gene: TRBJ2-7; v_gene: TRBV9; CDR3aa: ASSVGLAGGPIGEQY
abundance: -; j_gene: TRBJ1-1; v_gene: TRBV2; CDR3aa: ASSEEGVDSEAF
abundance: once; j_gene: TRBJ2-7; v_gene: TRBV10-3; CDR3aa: AISEAGGLYEQY
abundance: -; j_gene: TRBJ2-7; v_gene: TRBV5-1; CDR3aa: ASSKGQVAEQY
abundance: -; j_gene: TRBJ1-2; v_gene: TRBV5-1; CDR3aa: ASADREGSNYGYT
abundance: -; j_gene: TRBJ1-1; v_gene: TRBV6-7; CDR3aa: ASRSRQNTEAF
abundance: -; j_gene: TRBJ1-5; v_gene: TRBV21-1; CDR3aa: ASGLVQPNQPQH
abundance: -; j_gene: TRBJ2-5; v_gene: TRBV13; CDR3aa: ASSTAGEGGRNKRNQY
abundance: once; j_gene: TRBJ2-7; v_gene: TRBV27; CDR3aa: ASSLPDGSGLAGFSYEQY
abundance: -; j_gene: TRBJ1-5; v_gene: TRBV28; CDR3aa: ASSSVPGASNQPQH
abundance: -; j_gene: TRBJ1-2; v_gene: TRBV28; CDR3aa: ASSPTGEDYGYT
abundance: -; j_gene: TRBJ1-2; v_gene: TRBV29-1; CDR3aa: SVRTGGNYGYT
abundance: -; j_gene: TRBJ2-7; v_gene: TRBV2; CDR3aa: ASRGQASSYEQY
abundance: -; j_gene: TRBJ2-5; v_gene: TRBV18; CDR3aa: ASSQRTSGRETQY
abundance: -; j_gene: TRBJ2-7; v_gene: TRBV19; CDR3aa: ASSVRDSTYEQY
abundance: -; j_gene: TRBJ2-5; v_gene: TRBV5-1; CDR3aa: ASSGGGLVGTQY
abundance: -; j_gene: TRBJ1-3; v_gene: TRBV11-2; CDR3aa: ASRDLEGAGGNTIY
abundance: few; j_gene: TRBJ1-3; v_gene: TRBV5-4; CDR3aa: ASSRGQPAGNTIY
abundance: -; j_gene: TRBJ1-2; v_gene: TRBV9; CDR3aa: ASTELMAGDGYT
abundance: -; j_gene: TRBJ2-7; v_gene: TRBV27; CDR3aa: ASSFQSTGGFEQY
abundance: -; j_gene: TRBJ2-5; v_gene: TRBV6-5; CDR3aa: ASSYVSGGAWETQY